The clone carrying this TCR beta chain was recorded a few times. The data are from a study of human versus mouse CDR3 diversity and MHC coevolution. Overall study: immunoSEQ was reported to reach one in 200,000 T cells sensitivity.

Some clones are missing from TCRdb's copy, which holds only in-frame ones; the method was immunoSEQ multiplex PCR. Here the sample spans tens of thousands of clones, roughly 92% being singletons. The TCR sequence derives from a person aged 30-70 years in good health. Specimen: naive CD4+ T cells from blood. Sample subset: CD45RO-negative CD62L-positive naive CD4 T cells.

DNA for the CDR3: TGTGCCATCAGAGGAGCAGGGTCCGCTAATCAGCCCCAGCATTTT. This gives the protein CAIRGAGSANQPQHF. The V call is TRBV10-3, the J call TRBJ1-5; D is perhaps TRBD1 (5 bases). The CDR3 extends over 15 amino acids. The germline gives CDR1 ENHRY, CDR2 SYGVKD. V was pared by 6 bases and J by 4 bases, with 16 bases between.